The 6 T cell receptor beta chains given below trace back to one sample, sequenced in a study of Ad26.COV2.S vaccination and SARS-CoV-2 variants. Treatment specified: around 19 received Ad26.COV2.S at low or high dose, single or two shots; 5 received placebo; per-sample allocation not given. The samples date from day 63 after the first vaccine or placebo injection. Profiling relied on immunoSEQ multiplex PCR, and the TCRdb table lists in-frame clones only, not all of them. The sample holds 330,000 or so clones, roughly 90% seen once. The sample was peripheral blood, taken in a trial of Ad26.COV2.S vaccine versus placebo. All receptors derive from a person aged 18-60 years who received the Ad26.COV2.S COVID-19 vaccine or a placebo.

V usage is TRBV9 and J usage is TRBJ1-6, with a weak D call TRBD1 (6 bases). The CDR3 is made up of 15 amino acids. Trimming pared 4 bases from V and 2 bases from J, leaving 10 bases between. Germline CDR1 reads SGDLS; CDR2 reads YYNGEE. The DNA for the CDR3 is TGTGCCAGCAGCCCCGGGGGCGCCTATAATTCACCCCTCCACTTT. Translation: CASSPGGAYNSPLHF.

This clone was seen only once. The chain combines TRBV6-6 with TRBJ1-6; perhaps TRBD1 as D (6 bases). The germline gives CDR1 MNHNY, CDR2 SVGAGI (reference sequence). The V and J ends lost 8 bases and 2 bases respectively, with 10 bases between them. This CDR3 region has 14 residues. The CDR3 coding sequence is TGTGCCAGCCTAGGGGGAGCCTATAATTCACCCCTCCACTTT. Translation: CASLGGAYNSPLHF.

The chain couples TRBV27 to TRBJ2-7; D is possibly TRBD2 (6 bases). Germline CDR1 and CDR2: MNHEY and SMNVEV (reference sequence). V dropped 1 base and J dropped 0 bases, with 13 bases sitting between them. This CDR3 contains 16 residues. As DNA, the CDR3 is TGTGCCAGCAGTTTATATCTATCCGGGAGCTCCTACGAGCAGTACTTC. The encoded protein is CASSLYLSGSSYEQYF.

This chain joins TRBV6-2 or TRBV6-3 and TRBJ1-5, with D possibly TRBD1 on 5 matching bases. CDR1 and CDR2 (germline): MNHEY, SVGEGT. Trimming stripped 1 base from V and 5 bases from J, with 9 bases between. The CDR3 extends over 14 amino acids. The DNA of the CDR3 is TGTGCCAGCAGTTACTGGGACGGGGATCAGCCCCAGCATTTT. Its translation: CASSYWDGDQPQHF.

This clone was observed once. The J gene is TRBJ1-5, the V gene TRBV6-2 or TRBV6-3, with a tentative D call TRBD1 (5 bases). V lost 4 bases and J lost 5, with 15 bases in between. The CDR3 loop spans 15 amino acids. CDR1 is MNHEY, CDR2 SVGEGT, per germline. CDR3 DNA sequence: TGTGCCAGCAGTTCACGGGGAAGGGGAGATCAGCCCCAGCATTTT. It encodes CASSSRGRGDQPQHF.

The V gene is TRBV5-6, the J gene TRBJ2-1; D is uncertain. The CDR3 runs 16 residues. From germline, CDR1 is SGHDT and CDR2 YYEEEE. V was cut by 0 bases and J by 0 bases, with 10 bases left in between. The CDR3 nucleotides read TGTGCCAGCAGCTTGGTGTGGTATAGCTCCTACAATGAGCAGTTCTTC. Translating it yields CASSLVWYSSYNEQFF.